This TCR delta chain was captured in a study of γδ T cells in repeated Plasmodium falciparum infection. Study details: The natural-infection arm compared Malian children under seasonal malaria with matched Australian children. Over around 630 days, donors received four mosquito-bite P. falciparum NF54 infections.

Study results and limitations: Vdelta2-negative gammadelta repertoires appeared less diverse and less shared in Malian than Australian children. Over time and infection, Vgamma9/Vdelta2+ repertoires remained highly stable and polyclonal.

The CDR3 sequence is 22 residues long. Germline values: CDR1 TSWWSYY, CDR2 QGS. Trimming cost V 2 bases and J 0 bases; bases outside gene matches: 22. This clone was seen ten or more times. No antigen is known for it. Gammadelta T cells were flow-sorted from PBMC into Vgamma9/Vdelta2+ and Vdelta2-negative populations for bulk analysis. TCRdb called clones anew from the multiplex PCR reads with CATT. This table holds tens of thousands of delta-chain clones, 0.75% to 1% found once. The V call is TRDV1, the J call TRDJ1; 9 bases map to TRDD3. The clonotype originates from a pool of human donors (malaria-infected and uninfected, not separated). Source material: gamma-delta T cells from blood. CDR3 sequence (DNA): TGTGCTCTTGGGGAATTGAGAGGGTCGAGTACTGGGGGACCCCCTTACACCGATAAACTCATCTTT. Translating it yields CALGELRGSSTGGPPYTDKLIF.